This TCR beta chain was sequenced in a study of cytomegalovirus exposure and HLA in healthy donors. Broader study findings: In vitro checks showed that a few CMV-associated chains really do target CMV antigens.

The PCR contained 60 Vbeta and 13 Jbeta primers. Libraries were prepared by immunoSEQ multiplex PCR; TCRdb keeps only in-frame clonotypes and omits some of them. The repertoire holds roughly 150,000 clones, roughly 79% seen once, with approximately 1.3% in the top ten. Likely unrecorded immune exposures existed in these nominally healthy donors. Germline trimming cut 3 bases from V and 6 bases from J; bases unmatched to any gene: 4. CDR1 is WNHNN and CDR2 is SYGVQD in the germline V gene (reference sequence). This CDR3 comprises 14 residues. With regard to this clone: Its antigen is unknown.

The material sequenced was PBMCs. This clonotype was obtained from a man younger than 40 in good health and CMV-seronegative. The chain has TRBV10-1 and TRBJ1-1, with 10 bases lining up with TRBD1. In DNA, the CDR3 is TGCGCCAGCAGTGATCCAGGACAGGGGGCTGAAGCTTTCTTT. Translation: CASSDPGQGAEAFF.